This T cell receptor beta chain comes out of a study of regulatory T cells in long-lasting Graves disease. Sequencing libraries for TCR beta were prepared with iRepertoire HTBI primers and Arm-PCR of CDR3 regions. Per the original methods: Identification across samples found approximately 67 TRBV and 12 to 15 TRBJ segments. TCRdb re-called the multiplex PCR reads with MiXCR, one entry per CDR3 protein. TCRdb assigned the V and J calls; the authors' analysis was not used. The repertoire has fewer than 350,000 distinct CDR3 sequences, approximately 20% of them found once; the top ten carry about 36%. This CDR3 comprises 15 residues. Germline V gene lookup returns CDR1 KGHSH and CDR2 LQKENI. V shed 3 bases and J 2 bases; nucleotides not matched to a gene: 4. This clonotype came up many times. The antigen is undetermined. The study, taken as a whole, reports: Persistent Graves' patients possessed reduced TCR diversity relative to recently diagnosed ones.

Time point indicated: newly diagnosed GD, antithyroid drugs for less than 3 months. PBMCs were the source of the RNA used for TCR sequencing. From an endocrinology department in Xi'an, China, came the patients. EDTA tubes collected 7.5 to 9.5 milliliters of peripheral blood. The sequencing used peripheral blood mononuclear cells (PBMCs), collected at new diagnosis, from a patient treated with antithyroid drugs. The chain uses TRBV18 and TRBJ2-1, with TRBD2 matching over 7 bases. The sequence was obtained from a female donor with Graves disease. CDR3 region: CASSPLAEAYNEQFF. DNA of the CDR3: TGTGCCAGCTCACCCCTAGCGGAGGCCTACAATGAGCAGTTCTTC.